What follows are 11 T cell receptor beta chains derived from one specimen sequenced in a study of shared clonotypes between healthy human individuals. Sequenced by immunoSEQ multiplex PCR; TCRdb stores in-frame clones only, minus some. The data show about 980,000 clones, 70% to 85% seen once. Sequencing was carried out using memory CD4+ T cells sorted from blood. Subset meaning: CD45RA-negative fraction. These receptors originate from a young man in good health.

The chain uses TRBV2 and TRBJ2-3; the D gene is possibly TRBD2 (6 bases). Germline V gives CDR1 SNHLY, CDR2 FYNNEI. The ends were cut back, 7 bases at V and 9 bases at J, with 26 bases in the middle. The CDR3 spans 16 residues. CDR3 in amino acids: CASTPGTPGIRETQYF. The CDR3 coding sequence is TGTGCCAGCACTCCCGGGACCCCCGGCATCCGGGAGACGCAGTATTTT.

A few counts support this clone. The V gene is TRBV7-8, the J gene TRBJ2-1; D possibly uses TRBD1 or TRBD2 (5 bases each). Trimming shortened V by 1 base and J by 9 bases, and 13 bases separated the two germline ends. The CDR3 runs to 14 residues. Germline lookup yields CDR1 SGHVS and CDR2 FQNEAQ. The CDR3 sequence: CASSLGGSRGEQFF. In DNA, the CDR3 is TGTGCCAGCAGCTTAGGAGGGAGTAGGGGTGAGCAGTTCTTC. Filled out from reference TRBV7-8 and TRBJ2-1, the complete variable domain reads GAGVSQSPRYKVAKRGQDVALRCDPISGHVSLFWYQQALGQGPEFLTYFQNEAQLDKSGLPSDRFFAERPEGSVSTLKIQRTQQEDSAVYLCASSLGGSRGEQFFGPGTRLTVL.

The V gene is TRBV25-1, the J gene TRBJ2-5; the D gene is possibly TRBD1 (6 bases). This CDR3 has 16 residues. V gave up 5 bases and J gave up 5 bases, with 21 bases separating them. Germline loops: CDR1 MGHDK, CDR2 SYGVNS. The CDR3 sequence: CASSKGARGLEETQYF. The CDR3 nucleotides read TGTGCCAGCAGTAAGGGTGCGAGGGGGTTGGAGGAGACCCAGTACTTC.

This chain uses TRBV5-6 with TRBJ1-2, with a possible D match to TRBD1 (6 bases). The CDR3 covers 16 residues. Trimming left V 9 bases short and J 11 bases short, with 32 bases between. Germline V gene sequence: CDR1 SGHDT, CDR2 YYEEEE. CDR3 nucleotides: TGTGCCACCCCATTGGTTTTGGGGACACACTACATGGGGTACACCTTC. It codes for CATPLVLGTHYMGYTF.

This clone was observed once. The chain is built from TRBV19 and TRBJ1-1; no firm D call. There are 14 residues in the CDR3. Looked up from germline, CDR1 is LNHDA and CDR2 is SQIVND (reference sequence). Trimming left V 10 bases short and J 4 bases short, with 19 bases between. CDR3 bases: TGTGCCACCTCGGAGGCGTTCACCTTCACTGAAGCTTTCTTT. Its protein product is CATSEAFTFTEAFF.

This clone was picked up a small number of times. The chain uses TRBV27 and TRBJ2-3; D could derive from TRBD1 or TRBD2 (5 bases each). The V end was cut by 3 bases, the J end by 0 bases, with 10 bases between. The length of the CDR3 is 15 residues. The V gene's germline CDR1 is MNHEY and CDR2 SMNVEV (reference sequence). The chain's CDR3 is CASSFQGPSTDTQYF. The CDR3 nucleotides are TGTGCCAGCAGTTTTCAGGGACCTAGCACAGATACGCAGTATTTT.

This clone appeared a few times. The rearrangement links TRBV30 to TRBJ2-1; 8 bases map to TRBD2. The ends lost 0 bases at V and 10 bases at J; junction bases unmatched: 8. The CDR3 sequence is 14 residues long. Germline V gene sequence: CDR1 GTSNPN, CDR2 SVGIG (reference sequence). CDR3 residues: CAWSVTLAGKEQFF. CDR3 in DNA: TGTGCCTGGAGTGTAACCCTAGCGGGTAAGGAGCAGTTCTTC.

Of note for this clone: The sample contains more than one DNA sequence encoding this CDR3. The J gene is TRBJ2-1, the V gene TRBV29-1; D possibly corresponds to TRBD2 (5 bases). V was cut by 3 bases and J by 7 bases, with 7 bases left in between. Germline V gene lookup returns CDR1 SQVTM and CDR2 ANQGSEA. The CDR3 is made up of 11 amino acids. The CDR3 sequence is CSVDRGNEQFF. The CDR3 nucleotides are TGCAGCGTTGACCGGGGTAATGAGCAGTTCTTC.

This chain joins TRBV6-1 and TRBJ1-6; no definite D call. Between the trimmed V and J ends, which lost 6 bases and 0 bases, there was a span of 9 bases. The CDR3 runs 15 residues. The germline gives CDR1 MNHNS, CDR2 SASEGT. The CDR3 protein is CASRRTSSYNSPLHF. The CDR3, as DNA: TGTGCCAGCAGAAGGACTAGCTCCTATAATTCACCCCTCCACTTT.

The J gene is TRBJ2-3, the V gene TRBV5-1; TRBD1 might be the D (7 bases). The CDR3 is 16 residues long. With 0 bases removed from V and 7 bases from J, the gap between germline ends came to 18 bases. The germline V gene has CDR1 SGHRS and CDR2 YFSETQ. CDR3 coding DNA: TGCGCCAGCAGCTTGGAGGCGGGACAGAAAAGCCATACGCAGTATTTT. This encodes CASSLEAGQKSHTQYF.

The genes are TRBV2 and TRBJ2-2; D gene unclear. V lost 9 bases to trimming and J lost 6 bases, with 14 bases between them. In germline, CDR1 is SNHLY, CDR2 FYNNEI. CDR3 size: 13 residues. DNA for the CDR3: TGTGCCAGTCGAGAGGCGTTTCCCGGGGAGCTGTTTTTT. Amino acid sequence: CASREAFPGELFF.